This T cell receptor (beta chain) originates from a study of T-cell reconstitution after alpha-beta-depleted transplantation in children. General observations from the study: Newly produced T cells mostly accounted for T-cell counts and diversity one year post-transplant. From surviving recipient T cells and thymic progenitors came the high day-60 TCRbeta diversity observed in some patients. In patients about two months after transplant, alpha-beta T cells reportedly arose from several hundred expanded graft clones.

Germline loops: CDR1 LGHDT, CDR2 YNNKEL (reference sequence). The CDR3 covers 15 residues. V was clipped by 6 bases and J by 1 base, with 15 bases between them. Library preparation (for TCRbeta) was performed with unique molecular identifiers. TCRdb ran MiXCR on the PCR reads and lists one entry per CDR3 protein. The table records roughly 70,000 distinct CDR3 sequences, roughly 4.9% of them present only once. This clonotype came up many times. The antigen is not known. The sequence came from a boy under two years old who had a stem cell transplant for acute myeloid leukemia, so the T cells may come from the graft donor. The chain recombines TRBV3-1 with TRBJ2-5; D remains unclear. Sequenced material: PBMCs, mostly from graft donor cells, taken 180 days after TCRalphabeta/CD19-depleted stem cell transplant. The CDR3 sequence is CASRWKGMVQETQYF. The CDR3 DNA reads TGTGCCAGCAGGTGGAAGGGAATGGTCCAAGAGACCCAGTACTTC.